The 31 T cell receptor beta chains below were found in one sample sequenced in a study of blood T cell repertoires in COVID-19. Only in-frame clones appear in the TCRdb table, and some are missing; sequencing was by immunoSEQ multiplex PCR. The sample records roughly 400,000 clones, roughly 91% being singletons. Sequenced: PBMCs or T cells enriched from blood (not recorded which). These receptors all stem from a woman aged 30 to 39 who had recovered from COVID-19.

The V call is TRBV19, the J call TRBJ2-7; TRBD2 might be the D (5 bases). CDR1 is LNHDA and CDR2 is SQIVND in the germline V gene (reference sequence). Trimming removed 4 bases from V and 6 bases from J, with 16 bases in between. CDR3 length equals 14 residues. The CDR3 DNA is TGTGCCAGTAGTAGCGGGCTCCTACCGTCCGAGCAGTACTTC. Protein sequence: CASSSGLLPSEQYF.

The chain uses TRBV4-3 and TRBJ1-1; tentatively, D is TRBD1 (5 bases). The germline V gene encodes CDR1 LGHNA and CDR2 YSLEER. The CDR3 contains 17 residues. Between the trimmed V and J ends, which lost 3 bases and 3 bases, there was a span of 20 bases. The CDR3, as DNA: TGCGCCAGCAGCCAGGGGGACTACCGGAAACAGGACACTGAAGCTTTCTTT. This encodes CASSQGDYRKQDTEAFF.

This sequence joins TRBV5-4 and TRBJ1-2; no definite D call. This CDR3 spans 13 amino acids. The V gene's germline CDR1 is SGHNT and CDR2 YYREEE (reference sequence). Trimming stripped 4 bases from V and 7 bases from J, with 14 bases between. Here the CDR3 DNA reads TGTGCCAGCAGCCGTCCCGGGAACCGTGGCTACACCTTC. It encodes CASSRPGNRGYTF.

This chain joins TRBV5-1 and TRBJ2-3, with D tentatively TRBD2 (6 bases). Germline-derived CDR1 and CDR2 are SGHRS and YFSETQ. This CDR3 comprises 17 residues. V was pared by 0 bases and J by 0 bases, with 14 bases between. The CDR3 spells CASSLVGRTTSTDTQYF. DNA for the CDR3: TGCGCCAGCAGCTTGGTGGGACGGACTACAAGCACAGATACGCAGTATTTT.

The chain combines TRBV7-2 with TRBJ2-3, with 7 positions matching TRBD1. After removal of 5 bases from V and 2 bases from J, the junction contained 10 bases not matched to a gene. Germline V gives CDR1 SGHTA, CDR2 FQGNSA. This CDR3 contains 16 residues. CDR3 protein: CASSRNRGWPTDTQYF. CDR3 nucleotide sequence: TGTGCCAGCAGCCGCAACAGGGGTTGGCCCACAGATACGCAGTATTTT.

V usage is TRBV7-2 and J usage is TRBJ1-1; 7 bases are shared with TRBD1. Germline V gene lookup returns CDR1 SGHTA and CDR2 FQGNSA. The CDR3 extends over 17 amino acids. J was trimmed by 1 base and V by 5 bases; bases with no gene match: 13. CDR3 amino acids: CASSVSGQAGRNTEAFF. The DNA of the CDR3 is TGTGCCAGCAGCGTAAGCGGACAGGCAGGGAGGAACACTGAAGCTTTCTTT.

The chain uses TRBV6-5 and TRBJ2-3, with 10 positions matching TRBD2. This CDR3 contains 15 residues. V trimming: 4 bases; J trimming: 6 bases; junction bases outside the gene matches: 7. Germline CDR1 MNHEY, CDR2 SVGAGI. The DNA of the CDR3 is TGTGCCAGCAGTTTATACGCGACTAGCGGGGATACGCAGTATTTT. Amino acids: CASSLYATSGDTQYF.

The rearrangement uses TRBV7-9 and TRBJ1-6, with 7 bases matching TRBD1. The germline gives CDR1 SEHNR, CDR2 FQNEAQ (reference sequence). V lost 5 bases, J lost 10 bases, and 11 bases stayed unmatched. The CDR3 loop spans 15 amino acids. In DNA form, the CDR3 reads TGTGCCAGCAGCATCGGACAGGCGAATGCGTCACCCCTCCACTTT. Its translation: CASSIGQANASPLHF.

The chain employs TRBV6-5 and TRBJ2-2; D gene unclear. V was cut by 5 bases and J by 0 bases, with 10 bases left in between. The germline CDR1 and CDR2 sequences are MNHEY and SVGAGI. This CDR3 contains 15 residues. This CDR3 is CASSLTPANTGELFF. CDR3 nucleotides: TGTGCCAGCAGTCTGACACCAGCGAACACCGGGGAGCTGTTTTTT.

This chain joins TRBV15 and TRBJ2-7; TRBD1 is a possible D gene (5 bases). The CDR3 is 14 residues long. The V and J ends lost 1 base and 3 bases respectively, with 10 bases between them. Germline V gene data show CDR1 as LNHNV and CDR2 as YYDKDF (reference sequence). As DNA, the CDR3 is TGTGCCACCAGCAGAGCAGGGTCTCGCTACGAGCAGTACTTC. This translates into CATSRAGSRYEQYF.

The CDR3 spells CASSEANAATGELFF. CDR3 coding DNA: TGTGCCAGCAGTGAAGCTAATGCGGCCACCGGGGAGCTGTTTTTT. This rearrangement joins TRBV2 to TRBJ2-2, with D unclear. V dropped 0 bases and J dropped 4 bases, with 9 bases sitting between them. Looked up from germline, CDR1 is SNHLY and CDR2 is FYNNEI. CDR3 length equals 15 residues.

This chain joins TRBV4-1 and TRBJ1-3; possible D gene TRBD1, 5 bases. CDR3 length: 19 residues. The germline V and J ends were trimmed by 0 bases and 2 bases, with 20 bases remaining between them. The germline V gene encodes CDR1 MGHRA and CDR2 YSYEKL. The CDR3 sequence: CASSQDIFGGVGTGNTIYF. CDR3 DNA sequence: TGCGCCAGCAGCCAAGATATCTTTGGAGGGGTTGGGACTGGAAACACCATATATTTT.

The V and J genes are TRBV3-1 (or the pseudogene TRBV3-2) and TRBJ1-2; 9 bases match TRBD1. The J segment lost 3 bases and the V segment lost 3 bases, leaving 2 bases of the junction unmatched. Germline loops: CDR1 LGHDT, CDR2 YNNKEL (reference sequence). The CDR3 spans 14 residues. CDR3 bases: TGTGCCAGCAGCCATTGGGACAGGGACTATGGCTACACCTTC. It codes for CASSHWDRDYGYTF.

The rearrangement links TRBV30 to TRBJ2-7; unclear D gene. The CDR3 loop spans 13 amino acids. Per germline, CDR1 GTSNPN and CDR2 SVGIG (reference sequence). V lost 4 bases, J lost 0 bases, and 10 bases lay in between. This chain's CDR3 is CAWTTFSSYEQYF. Written as DNA, the CDR3 is TGTGCCTGGACGACTTTTAGCTCCTACGAGCAGTACTTC. Drawing the rest from reference TRBV30 and TRBJ2-7, the complete variable domain is SQTIHQWPATLVQPVGSPLSLECTVEGTSNPNLYWYRQAAGRGLQLLFYSVGIGQISSEVPQNLSASRPQDRQFILSSKKLLLSDSGFYLCAWTTFSSYEQYFGPGTRLTVT.

J is TRBJ1-1 and V is TRBV4-2; TRBD1 might be the D (6 bases). The CDR3 runs 20 residues. Germline V gene lookup returns CDR1 LGHNA and CDR2 YNFKEQ. V was shortened by 0 bases and J by 2 bases, with 25 bases between the two germline ends. CDR3 loop: CASSQEDLLTGLQGNTEAFF. The CDR3 DNA reads TGTGCCAGCAGCCAAGAAGACTTACTTACGGGATTACAGGGTAACACTGAAGCTTTCTTT.

In this sample, this clone turned up once. The same CDR3 also results from other DNA sequences found in this sample. The gene calls are TRBV2 and TRBJ2-7, with TRBD1 matching over 7 bases. CDR3 length: 13 residues. The junction had 4 bases not matched to a gene; V was cut back by 7 bases and J by 1 base. Germline V gene sequence: CDR1 SNHLY, CDR2 FYNNEI. The chain's CDR3 is CASIPGQSYEQYF. For the CDR3, the DNA is TGTGCCAGCATTCCGGGACAGTCCTACGAGCAGTACTTC.

The chain joins TRBV24-1 to TRBJ2-5, with 8 nucleotides matching TRBD2. Germline lookup yields CDR1 KGHDR and CDR2 SFDVKD. The CDR3 is 15 residues long. V gave up 3 bases and J gave up 4 bases; unmatched junction bases: 6. The CDR3 DNA reads as TGTGCCACCAGTGATACCGGGACTAGAAGAGAGACCCAGTACTTC. It specifies CATSDTGTRRETQYF.

This clone appeared a single time. This chain connects TRBV20-1 to TRBJ1-1; a weak D match, TRBD1 (6 bases). This CDR3 is 11 amino acids long. Trimming shortened V by 5 bases and J by 5 bases, and 9 bases separated the two germline ends. Germline V gene data show CDR1 as DFQATT and CDR2 as SNEGSKA (reference sequence). The CDR3 is CSAHTGTEAFF. The DNA of the CDR3 is TGCAGTGCTCATACAGGGACTGAAGCTTTCTTT.

The rearrangement uses TRBV9 and TRBJ2-2; 15 bases map to TRBD2. CDR3 length: 16 residues. Trimming removed 3 bases from V and 6 bases from J; junction bases left unmatched: 3. Germline assignment: CDR1 SGDLS and CDR2 YYNGEE. In nucleotides, the CDR3 is TGTGCCAGCAGCGGGACTAGCGGGGGGGGCCCCGGGGAGCTGTTTTTT. It encodes CASSGTSGGGPGELFF.

The rearrangement links TRBV28 to TRBJ2-7; D unresolved. Trimming stripped 4 bases from V and 6 bases from J, with 13 bases between. Germline CDR1 is MDHEN and CDR2 is SYDVKM. This CDR3 has 13 amino acids. DNA of the CDR3: TGTGCCAGCAGTTCGCCGAGAGACTCCGAGCAGTACTTC. As protein: CASSSPRDSEQYF.

DNA for the CDR3: TGCAGTGCTAGTAGGGCCCTAGCGGGGATTAGGTACGAGCAGTACTTC. It is translated as CSASRALAGIRYEQYF. The chain recombines TRBV20-1 with TRBJ2-7; 9 bases agree with TRBD2. This CDR3 spans 16 amino acids. CDR1 and CDR2 from the germline V gene are DFQATT and SNEGSKA (reference sequence). Trimming took 3 bases from V and 4 from J; bases not matched to a gene: 13.

The V and J genes are TRBV7-3 and TRBJ2-1; TRBD2 matches 9 bases. The CDR3 runs 15 residues. Germline V CDR1 and CDR2: SGHTA, FQGTGA. V shed 0 bases, J shed 3 bases, and the junction held 0 bases outside the gene matches. In DNA form, the CDR3 reads TGTGCCAGCAGCTTAACAGCGGGGGGCTACAATGAGCAGTTCTTC. Translation gives CASSLTAGGYNEQFF. The full variable domain, in which reference TRBV7-3 and TRBJ2-1 provide the parts outside the CDR3, is GAGVSQTPSNKVTEKGKYVELRCDPISGHTALYWYRQSLGQGPEFLIYFQGTGAADDSGLPNDRFFAVRPEGSVSTLKIQRTERGDSAVYLCASSLTAGGYNEQFFGPGTRLTVL.

V is TRBV10-3 and J is TRBJ1-3; tentatively, D is TRBD1 (5 bases). From germline, CDR1 is ENHRY and CDR2 SYGVKD. The length of the CDR3 is 17 residues. Trimming left V 2 bases short and J 0 bases short, with 14 bases between. The CDR3 loop is CAISERETAFSGNTIYF. DNA of the CDR3: TGTGCCATCAGTGAGAGAGAGACAGCCTTCTCTGGAAACACCATATATTTT.

The gene calls are TRBV11-3 and TRBJ2-3; 10 positions agree with TRBD2. Germline lookup yields CDR1 SGHNT and CDR2 YENEEA. After removal of 1 base from V and 3 bases from J, the junction contained 4 bases not matched to a gene. The CDR3 sequence is 16 residues long. Here the CDR3 reads CASSLGTSGITDTQYF. In DNA form, the CDR3 reads TGTGCCAGCAGCTTAGGTACTAGCGGGATTACAGATACGCAGTATTTT. Based on the CDR3 plus reference TRBV11-3 and TRBJ2-3, the full variable domain is EAGVVQSPRYKIIEKKQPVAFWCNPISGHNTLYWYLQNLGQGPELLIRYENEEAVDDSQLPKDRFSAERLKGVDSTLKIQPAELGDSAVYLCASSLGTSGITDTQYFGPGTRLTVL.

Comment on this clone: The sample holds other DNA sequences that translate to the same CDR3. V usage is TRBV7-2 and J usage is TRBJ2-1, with a possible D match to TRBD2 (6 bases). The CDR3 loop spans 14 amino acids. Trimming cost V 4 bases and J 4 bases, with 11 bases left between them. From germline, CDR1 is SGHTA and CDR2 FQGNSA. Written as DNA, the CDR3 is TGTGCCAGCAGCTGGGGAGGCGGGTACAATGAGCAGTTCTTC. Translating it yields CASSWGGGYNEQFF.

V gene TRBV3-1 (or the pseudogene TRBV3-2) combines with J gene TRBJ2-1; D not resolved. Trimming left V 1 base short and J 0 bases short, with 10 bases between. Per germline, CDR1 LGHDT and CDR2 YNNKEL (reference sequence). The CDR3 sequence is 16 residues long. The CDR3 DNA is TGTGCCAGCAGCCAAGTAGTCCCGAGCTCCTACAATGAGCAGTTCTTC. It encodes CASSQVVPSSYNEQFF.

V gene TRBV30 combines with J gene TRBJ2-7; weak D call: TRBD2 (6 bases). Germline V gene sequence: CDR1 GTSNPN, CDR2 SVGIG (reference sequence). The germline V and J ends were trimmed by 2 bases and 5 bases, with 13 bases remaining between them. This CDR3 is built from 13 residues. The CDR3 region has the DNA TGTGCCTGGAGTCCTAGCGCAAGAAACGAGCAGTACTTC. This sequence encodes CAWSPSARNEQYF.

The rearrangement joins TRBV11-1 to TRBJ2-3; possible D gene TRBD1, 5 bases. The CDR3 loop spans 16 amino acids. Germline V gene sequence: CDR1 SGHAT, CDR2 FQDESV (reference sequence). Between the trimmed V and J ends, which lost 1 base and 2 bases, there was a span of 13 bases. The CDR3 spells CASSLGPGMSTDTQYF. Here the CDR3 DNA reads TGTGCCAGCAGCTTAGGGCCAGGGATGTCCACAGATACGCAGTATTTT.

The chain employs TRBV12-3 or TRBV12-4 and TRBJ2-3; weak D call: TRBD2 (5 bases). The ends were cut back, 3 bases at V and 6 bases at J, with 10 bases in the middle. CDR3 length: 13 amino acids. CDR3 DNA sequence: TGTGCCAGCAGTTTTCTAGGGAGCGATACGCAGTATTTT. This sequence encodes CASSFLGSDTQYF.

This chain links TRBV3-1 (or the pseudogene TRBV3-2) with TRBJ2-5, with 7 bases identical to TRBD1. Germline V gene data show CDR1 as LGHDT and CDR2 as YNNKEL (reference sequence). The CDR3 length is 15 residues. Losses at the gene ends were 4 bases for V and 2 bases for J; bases not matched to a gene: 7. CDR3 DNA: TGTGCCAGCAGCCCACCCGGGACAGTACAAGAGACCCAGTACTTC. This sequence encodes CASSPPGTVQETQYF.

The sample holds a few counts of this clone. The J gene is TRBJ1-2, the V gene TRBV27, with D perhaps matching TRBD1 (5 bases). CDR3 length: 13 residues. V was shortened by 4 bases and J by 6 bases, with 12 bases between the two germline ends. From germline, CDR1 is MNHEY and CDR2 SMNVEV (reference sequence). This CDR3 reads CASSSGARDGYTF. For the CDR3, the DNA is TGTGCCAGCAGTTCTGGGGCGAGAGATGGCTACACCTTC.